The rows below give T cell receptor beta chains drawn from one sample of a study of T cell repertoires in cytomegalovirus infection. The antigens of these receptors remain unknown. MiXCR, applied by TCRdb to the reads, yields one record per CDR3 protein. The table has about 770,000 distinct CDR3 sequences, roughly 28% seen once. Sequences were derived from cultured CD8+ T cells from PBMCs, sampled from culture after CMV antigen stimulation. The receptor set was obtained from a human donor in good health (CMV status not recorded). Some clones in this sample may be carry-over from other donors' samples. CDR3s include the opening cysteine and the closing phenylalanine or tryptophan. Fields, in order: V gene, J gene, D gene, clone size, CDR3 protein, CDR3 DNA. D genes are given only for firm matches. Rows give clone size only sometimes, using once, few, many, or a class for an expanded clone.

TRBV27	TRBJ2-1	TRBD1	.	CASTPGGQGPYNEQFF	TGTGCCAGCACACCCGGGGGACAGGGCCCCTACAATGAGCAGTTCTTC
TRBV4-2	TRBJ1-2	.	.	CASSFRQGYTF	TGTGCCAGCAGCTTTAGGCAGGGCTACACCTTC
TRBV5-6	TRBJ1-1	.	few	CASSSVGGGNTEAFF	TGTGCCAGCAGCTCCGTAGGGGGAGGGAACACTGAAGCTTTCTTT
TRBV6-2/TRBV6-3	TRBJ1-1	.	few	CASSYSKVRGEVAAFF	TGTGCCAGCAGTTACTCTAAGGTTCGGGGCGAGGTCGCGGCTTTCTTT
TRBV12-3/TRBV12-4	TRBJ1-2	TRBD1	many	CASSKDRGASGYTF	TGTGCCAGCAGTAAAGACAGGGGAGCCTCTGGCTACACCTTC
TRBV6-2/TRBV6-3	TRBJ2-2	.	many	CASSIVVGELFF	TGTGCCAGCTCGATCGTCGTCGGGGAGCTGTTTTTT
TRBV28	TRBJ2-2	TRBD2	.	CASSPLDGGFGGELFF	TGTGCCAGCAGCCCCCTGGACGGGGGGTTTGGCGGGGAGCTGTTTTTT
TRBV4-1	TRBJ1-1	.	.	CASSQDVRMNTEAFF	TGCGCCAGCAGCCAAGATGTCCGTATGAACACTGAAGCTTTCTTT
TRBV7-6	TRBJ1-2	.	.	CASSADVERTF	TGTGCCAGCAGCGCCGACGTTGAGCGCACCTTC
TRBV14	TRBJ2-1	.	.	CASSQEILPNEQFF	TGTGCCAGCAGCCAAGAGATACTCCCCAATGAGCAGTTCTTC
TRBV28	TRBJ1-6	.	few	CASSLSPLGYSPLHF	TGTGCCAGCAGTTTGAGTCCACTGGGCTATTCACCCCTCCACTTT
TRBV2	TRBJ2-5	.	.	CASTIRQSQETQYF	TGTGCCAGCACGATACGACAAAGTCAAGAGACCCAGTACTTC
TRBV19	TRBJ1-5	TRBD1	few	CASSIGGRGLYQPQHF	TGTGCCAGTAGTATTGGAGGAAGGGGGCTTTATCAGCCCCAGCATTTT
TRBV18	TRBJ1-6	.	.	CASSPLGRYMNSPLHF	TGTGCCAGCTCACCACTAGGACGGTATATGAATTCACCCCTCCACTTT
TRBV10-3	TRBJ2-1	.	few	CAIRLTKYNEQFF	TGTGCCATCAGGTTGACAAAATACAATGAGCAGTTCTTC
TRBV20-1	TRBJ2-2	TRBD2	.	CSASGLAGYTGELFF	TGCAGTGCTTCGGGACTAGCGGGATACACCGGGGAGCTGTTTTTT
TRBV6-6	TRBJ2-3	.	.	CASSYFLPTPDTQYF	TGTGCCAGCAGTTACTTTCTTCCGACCCCAGATACGCAGTATTTT
TRBV27	TRBJ1-1	.	few	CASSLIGGRYTEAFF	TGTGCCAGCAGTTTAATCGGGGGTCGGTACACTGAAGCTTTCTTT
TRBV4-1	TRBJ1-2	.	few	CASSQGGEELYGYTF	TGCGCCAGCAGCCAAGGTGGGGAGGAGCTCTATGGCTACACCTTC
TRBV7-8	TRBJ2-2	TRBD1	few	CASSSRTGQNTGELFF	TGTGCCAGCAGCTCGAGGACAGGTCAGAACACCGGGGAGCTGTTTTTT
TRBV6-5	TRBJ1-1	TRBD1	few	CASRRQGGVAFF	TGTGCCAGCCGTCGACAGGGGGGGGTAGCTTTCTTT
TRBV4-2	TRBJ1-1	.	few	CASSQRQAGEAFF	TGTGCCAGCAGCCAACGCCAGGCCGGTGAAGCTTTCTTT
TRBV27	TRBJ1-2	TRBD1	many	CASSPGTGNYGYTF	TGTGCCAGCAGTCCCGGGACAGGGAACTATGGCTACACCTTC
TRBV5-1	TRBJ1-1	.	.	CASSLSILGNTEAFF	TGCGCCAGCAGCTTGTCTATCCTGGGGAACACTGAAGCTTTCTTT
TRBV2	TRBJ2-5	.	.	CASGGRAPQETQYF	TGTGCCAGTGGGGGGCGGGCTCCTCAAGAGACCCAGTACTTC
TRBV7-2	TRBJ2-1	TRBD2	many	CASSLHRSTSGGAGEQFF	TGTGCCAGCAGCCTGCACCGGTCGACTAGCGGGGGGGCAGGTGAGCAGTTCTTC
TRBV7-2	TRBJ1-2	TRBD1	few	CASRGQGGVYTF	TGTGCCAGCAGGGGACAGGGAGGTGTCTACACCTTC
TRBV27	TRBJ1-5	TRBD1	many	CASSYGQGGQPQHF	TGTGCCAGCAGTTATGGACAGGGGGGTCAGCCCCAGCATTTT
TRBV19	TRBJ2-3	TRBD2	.	CASIPTSGGTDTQYF	TGTGCCAGTATTCCGACTAGCGGAGGGACAGATACGCAGTATTTT
TRBV6-5	TRBJ2-3	.	.	CASSYGYGGSSTDTQYF	TGTGCCAGCAGTTACGGGTACGGGGGTTCTAGCACAGATACGCAGTATTTT